This T cell receptor beta chain was sequenced during a study of vaccination and CD4 T cells after COVID-19. About the study: PCR on nasal swabs identified SARS-CoV-2 in convalescent patients, of whom under ten were mild and one severe. Each participant was administered two doses of a vaccine, which was either BNT162b2 or mRNA-1273. Controls had a CEFX pool, an HIV-1 Nef pool, or no peptide added.

With respect to this clonotype: Its antigen is currently unknown.

The CDR3 consists of 17 residues. Germline V gives CDR1 DFQATT, CDR2 SNEGSKA (reference sequence). V shed 0 bases and J 5 bases; nucleotides not matched to a gene: 15. With the Oncomine TCR Beta short-read assay, DNA from cultured CD4+ T cells was sequenced. TCRdb reanalysed the PCR reads using MiXCR and keeps one entry per CDR3 protein. The sample consists of about 21,000 distinct CDR3 sequences, 60% to 70% of them appearing once. The treatment: approximately nine-day PBMC culture with coronavirus spike peptide pools or control peptides (ViraFEST assay). The study's findings and limits: Convalescent patients' vaccine-specific clones were spike mono-reactive in 304 of 307 cases.

The sequence was obtained from a human donor who had recovered from COVID-19. J is TRBJ2-5 and V is TRBV20-1; 7 nucleotides match TRBD2. Sequencing was performed on CD4+ T cells from blood, cultured in vitro. The chain's CDR3 is CSARDSGLKEGLETQYF. The CDR3 DNA reads as TGCAGTGCTAGAGATAGCGGGCTTAAGGAAGGGTTGGAGACCCAGTACTTC.